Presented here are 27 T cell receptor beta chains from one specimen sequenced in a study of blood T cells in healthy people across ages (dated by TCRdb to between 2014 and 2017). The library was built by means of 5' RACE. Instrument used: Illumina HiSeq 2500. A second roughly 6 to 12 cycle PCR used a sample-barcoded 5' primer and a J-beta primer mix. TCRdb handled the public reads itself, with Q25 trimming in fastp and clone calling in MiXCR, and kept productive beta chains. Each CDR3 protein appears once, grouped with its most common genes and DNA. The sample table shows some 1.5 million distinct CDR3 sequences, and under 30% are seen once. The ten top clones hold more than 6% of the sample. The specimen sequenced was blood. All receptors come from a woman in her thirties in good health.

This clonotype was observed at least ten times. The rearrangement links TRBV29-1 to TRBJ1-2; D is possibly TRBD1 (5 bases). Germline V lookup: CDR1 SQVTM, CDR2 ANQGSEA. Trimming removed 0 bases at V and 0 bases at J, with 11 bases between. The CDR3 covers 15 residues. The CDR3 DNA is TGCAGCGTTGAAGATCGGGGCGCCGCTAACTATGGCTACACCTTC. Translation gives CSVEDRGAANYGYTF.

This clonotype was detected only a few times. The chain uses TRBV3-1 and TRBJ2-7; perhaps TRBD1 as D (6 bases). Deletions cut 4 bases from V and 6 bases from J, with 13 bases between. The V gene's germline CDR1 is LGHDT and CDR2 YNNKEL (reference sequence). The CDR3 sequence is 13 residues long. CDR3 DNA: TGTGCCAGCAGCCGCGCCAGGGGCGGCGAGCAGTACTTC. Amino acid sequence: CASSRARGGEQYF.

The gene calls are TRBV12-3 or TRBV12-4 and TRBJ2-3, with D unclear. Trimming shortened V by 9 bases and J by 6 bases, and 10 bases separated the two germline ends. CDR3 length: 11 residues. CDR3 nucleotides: TGTGCCAGTTCCGTGGTCGATACGCAGTATTTT. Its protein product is CASSVVDTQYF.

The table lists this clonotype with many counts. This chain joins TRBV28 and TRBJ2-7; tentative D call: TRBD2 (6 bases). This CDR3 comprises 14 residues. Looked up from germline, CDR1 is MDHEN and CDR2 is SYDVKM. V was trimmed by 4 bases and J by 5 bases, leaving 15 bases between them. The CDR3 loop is CASSYGGLTHEQYF. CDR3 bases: TGTGCCAGCAGTTACGGGGGTCTTACCCACGAGCAGTACTTC.

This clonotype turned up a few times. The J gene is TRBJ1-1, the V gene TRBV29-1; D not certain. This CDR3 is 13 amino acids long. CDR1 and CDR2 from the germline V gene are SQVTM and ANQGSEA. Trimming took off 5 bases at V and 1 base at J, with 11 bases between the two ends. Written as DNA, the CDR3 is TGCAGCGTTACCGGGCCCCAGAACACTGAAGCTTTCTTT. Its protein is CSVTGPQNTEAFF.

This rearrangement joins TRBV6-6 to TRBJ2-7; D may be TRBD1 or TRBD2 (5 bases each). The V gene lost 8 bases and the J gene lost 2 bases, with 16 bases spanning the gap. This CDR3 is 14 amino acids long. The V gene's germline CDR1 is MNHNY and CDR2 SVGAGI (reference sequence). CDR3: CASGPRGTAYEQYF. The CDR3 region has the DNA TGTGCCAGCGGCCCGAGGGGAACGGCCTACGAGCAGTACTTC.

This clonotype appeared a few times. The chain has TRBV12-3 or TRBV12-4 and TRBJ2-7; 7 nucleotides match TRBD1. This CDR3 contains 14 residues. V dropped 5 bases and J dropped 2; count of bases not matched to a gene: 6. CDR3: CASSKGANPYEQYF. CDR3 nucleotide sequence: TGTGCCAGCAGTAAGGGGGCCAATCCCTACGAGCAGTACTTC.

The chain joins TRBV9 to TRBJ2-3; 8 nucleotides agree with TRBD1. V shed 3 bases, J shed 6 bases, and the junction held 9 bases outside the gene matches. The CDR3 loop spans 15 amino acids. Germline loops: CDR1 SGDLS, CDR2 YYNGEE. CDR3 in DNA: TGTGCCAGCAGCGCCCGAACAGGGGGAGACGATACGCAGTATTTT. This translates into CASSARTGGDDTQYF.

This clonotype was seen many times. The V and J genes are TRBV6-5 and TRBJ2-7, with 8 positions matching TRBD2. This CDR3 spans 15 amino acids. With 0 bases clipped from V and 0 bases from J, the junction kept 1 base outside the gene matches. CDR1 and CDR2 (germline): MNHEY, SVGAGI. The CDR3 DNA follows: TGTGCCAGCAGTTACTCACTAGCGGACTCCTACGAGCAGTACTTC. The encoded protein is CASSYSLADSYEQYF.

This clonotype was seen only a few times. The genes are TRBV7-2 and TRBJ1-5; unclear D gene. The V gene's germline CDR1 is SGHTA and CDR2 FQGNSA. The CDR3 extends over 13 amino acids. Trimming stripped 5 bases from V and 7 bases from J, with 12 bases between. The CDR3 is CASSVDRAQPQHF. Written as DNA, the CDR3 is TGTGCCAGCAGCGTAGATAGGGCCCAGCCCCAGCATTTT. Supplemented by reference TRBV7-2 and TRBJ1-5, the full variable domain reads GAGVSQSPSNKVTEKGKDVELRCDPISGHTALYWYRQSLGQGLEFLIYFQGNSAPDKSGLPSDRFSAERTGGSVSTLTIQRTQQEDSAVYLCASSVDRAQPQHFGDGTRLSIL.

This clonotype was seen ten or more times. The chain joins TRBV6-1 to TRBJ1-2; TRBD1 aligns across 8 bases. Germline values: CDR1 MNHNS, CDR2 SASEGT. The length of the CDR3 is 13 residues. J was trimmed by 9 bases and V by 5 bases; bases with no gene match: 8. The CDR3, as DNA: TGTGCCAGCAGTACCGGACAGGGTGATCGCTACACCTTC. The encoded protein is CASSTGQGDRYTF.

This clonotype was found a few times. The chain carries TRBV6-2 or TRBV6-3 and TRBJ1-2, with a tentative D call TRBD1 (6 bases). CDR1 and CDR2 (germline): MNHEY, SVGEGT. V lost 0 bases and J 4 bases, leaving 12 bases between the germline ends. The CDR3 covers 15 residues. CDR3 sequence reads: CASSYSNNRAYGYTF. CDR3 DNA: TGTGCCAGCAGTTACTCGAATAACAGGGCCTATGGCTACACCTTC.

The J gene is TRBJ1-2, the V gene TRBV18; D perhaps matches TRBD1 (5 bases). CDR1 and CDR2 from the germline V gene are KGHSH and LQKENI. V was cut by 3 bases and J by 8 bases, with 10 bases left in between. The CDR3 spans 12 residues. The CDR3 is CASSPRDLGYTF. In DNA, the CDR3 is TGTGCCAGCTCACCGCGGGACTTAGGCTACACCTTC.

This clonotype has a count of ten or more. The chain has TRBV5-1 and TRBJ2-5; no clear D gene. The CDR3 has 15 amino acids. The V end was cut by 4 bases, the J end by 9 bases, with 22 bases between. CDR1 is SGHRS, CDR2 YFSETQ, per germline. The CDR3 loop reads CASSEVELQPRSQYF. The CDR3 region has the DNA TGCGCCAGCAGCGAGGTGGAGCTCCAACCTCGCTCCCAGTACTTC.

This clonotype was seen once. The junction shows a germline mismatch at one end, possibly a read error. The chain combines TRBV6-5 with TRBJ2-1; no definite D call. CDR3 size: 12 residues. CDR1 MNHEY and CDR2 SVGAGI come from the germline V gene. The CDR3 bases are TGTGCCGGCAGCTATAACGGTAATGGGCAGTTCTTC. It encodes CAGSYNGNGQFF.

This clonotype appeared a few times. The CDR3 reads CASTSGLSSYNEQFF. The CDR3 bases are TGCGCCAGCACCTCGGGTCTGAGCTCCTACAATGAGCAGTTCTTC. V is TRBV5-1 and J is TRBJ2-1; D is unresolved. The V end was cut by 6 bases, the J end by 0 bases, with 13 bases between. The CDR3 totals 15 residues. Germline CDR1 and CDR2: SGHRS and YFSETQ.

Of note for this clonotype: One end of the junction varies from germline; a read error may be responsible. The CDR3 region has the DNA TGCGCCTGCAGCTTGGATATACTCTCTCCCTCCTACGAGCAGTACTTC. Translating gives CACSLDILSPSYEQYF. The rearrangement uses TRBV5-1 and TRBJ2-7; D gene ambiguous. CDR3 length equals 16 residues. Germline lookup yields CDR1 SGHRS and CDR2 YFSETQ.

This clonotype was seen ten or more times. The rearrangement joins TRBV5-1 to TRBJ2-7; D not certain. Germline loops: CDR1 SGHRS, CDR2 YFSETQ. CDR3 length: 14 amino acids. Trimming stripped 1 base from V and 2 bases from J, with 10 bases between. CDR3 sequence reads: CASSLQNGPYEQYF. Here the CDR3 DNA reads TGCGCCAGCAGCTTGCAGAACGGACCCTACGAGCAGTACTTC.

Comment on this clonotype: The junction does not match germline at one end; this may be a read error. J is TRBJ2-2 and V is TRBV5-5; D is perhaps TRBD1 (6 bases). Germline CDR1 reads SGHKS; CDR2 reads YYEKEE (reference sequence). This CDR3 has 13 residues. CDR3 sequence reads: CAGSFRGTGELFF. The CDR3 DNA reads TGTGCCGGCAGCTTCAGGGGAACCGGGGAGCTGTTTTTT.

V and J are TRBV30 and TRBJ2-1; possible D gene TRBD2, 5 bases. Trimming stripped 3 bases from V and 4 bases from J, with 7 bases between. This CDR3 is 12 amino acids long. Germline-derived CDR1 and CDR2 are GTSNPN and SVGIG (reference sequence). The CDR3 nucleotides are TGTGCCTGGAGGAGGACTTACAATGAGCAGTTCTTC. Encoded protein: CAWRRTYNEQFF.

CDR3 nucleotide sequence: TGTGCCAGCAGTTTACCTCTGGGACAGCCCCAGCATTTT. It encodes CASSLPLGQPQHF. The chain is built from TRBV28 and TRBJ1-5; D ambiguous. Germline V gives CDR1 MDHEN, CDR2 SYDVKM. The germline V and J ends were trimmed by 2 bases and 7 bases, with 9 bases remaining between them. This CDR3 has 13 residues.

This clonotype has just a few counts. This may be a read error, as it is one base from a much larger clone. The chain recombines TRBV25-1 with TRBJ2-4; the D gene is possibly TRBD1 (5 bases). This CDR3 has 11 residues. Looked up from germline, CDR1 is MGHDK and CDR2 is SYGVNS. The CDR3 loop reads CTSRDPNIQYF. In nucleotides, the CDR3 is TGTACCAGCAGGGATCCAAACATTCAGTACTTC.

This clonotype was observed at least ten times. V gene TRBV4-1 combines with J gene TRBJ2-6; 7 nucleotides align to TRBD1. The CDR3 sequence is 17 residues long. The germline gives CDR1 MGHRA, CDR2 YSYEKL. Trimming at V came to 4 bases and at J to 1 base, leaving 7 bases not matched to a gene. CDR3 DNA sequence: TGCGCCAGCAGCCCTTCCGACAGGGCGTCTGGGGCCAACGTCCTGACTTTC. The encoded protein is CASSPSDRASGANVLTF.

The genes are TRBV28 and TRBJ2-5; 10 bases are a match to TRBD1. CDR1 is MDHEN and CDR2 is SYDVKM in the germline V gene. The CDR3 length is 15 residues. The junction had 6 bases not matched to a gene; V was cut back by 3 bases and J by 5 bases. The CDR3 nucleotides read TGTGCCAGCAGTTTTGCGGGACAGGGGAGGGAGACCCAGTACTTC. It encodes CASSFAGQGRETQYF.

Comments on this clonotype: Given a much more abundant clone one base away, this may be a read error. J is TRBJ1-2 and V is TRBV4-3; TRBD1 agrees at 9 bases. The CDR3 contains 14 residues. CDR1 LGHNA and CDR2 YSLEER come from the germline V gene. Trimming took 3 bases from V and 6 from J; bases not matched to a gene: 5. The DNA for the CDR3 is TGCGCCAGCAGCCACACAGGGGGCGCGGATGGCTACACCTTC. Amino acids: CASSHTGGADGYTF.

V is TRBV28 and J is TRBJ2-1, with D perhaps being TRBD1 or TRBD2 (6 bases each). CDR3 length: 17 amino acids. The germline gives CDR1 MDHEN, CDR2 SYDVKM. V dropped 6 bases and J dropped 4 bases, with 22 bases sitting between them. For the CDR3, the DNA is TGTGCCAGCAGGGCGAGATATTTGAGGGGGGCATACAATGAGCAGTTCTTC. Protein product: CASRARYLRGAYNEQFF.

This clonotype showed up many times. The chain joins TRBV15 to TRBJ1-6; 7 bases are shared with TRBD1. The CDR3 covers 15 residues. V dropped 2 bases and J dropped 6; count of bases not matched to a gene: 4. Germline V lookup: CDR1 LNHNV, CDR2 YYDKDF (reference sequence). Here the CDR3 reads CATSRTRQGNSPLHF. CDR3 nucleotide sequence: TGTGCCACCAGCAGAACGCGACAGGGTAATTCACCCCTCCACTTT.